What follows are 29 T cell receptor beta chains derived from one specimen sequenced in a study of OX40 agonist ivuxolimab in advanced cancers. Method: immunoSEQ multiplex PCR; TCRdb's copy keeps in-frame clones and lacks some. The data show fewer than 120,000 clones, around 90% seen once. The sequenced sample was CD4+ or CD8+ T cells sorted from blood, obtained in a trial of the OX40 agonist ivuxolimab. These receptors were taken from an adult with an advanced solid tumor such as melanoma, head and neck, liver or kidney cancer.

J is TRBJ2-1 and V is TRBV7-9; the D is unclear. The CDR3 is 15 residues long. CDR1 and CDR2 (germline): SEHNR, FQNEAQ (reference sequence). V was clipped by 4 bases and J by 7 bases, with 17 bases between them. CDR3 residues: CASSYLGYELNEQFF. DNA for the CDR3: TGTGCCAGCAGCTACCTGGGGTATGAATTAAATGAGCAGTTCTTC.

The chain combines TRBV6-6 with TRBJ1-6; 10 bases fit TRBD1. The V and J ends lost 3 bases and 7 bases, in that order; junction bases with no gene match: 3. The CDR3 consists of 15 residues. Germline values: CDR1 MNHNY, CDR2 SVGAGI (reference sequence). CDR3 coding DNA: TGTGCCAGCAGTTATTTGGGACAGGGGAATTCACCCCTCCACTTT. Translating gives CASSYLGQGNSPLHF.

This clone was counted once. The chain couples TRBV11-2 to TRBJ1-4; tentatively, D is TRBD1 (5 bases). The V gene's germline CDR1 is SGHAT and CDR2 FQNNGV. The V end was cut by 4 bases, the J end by 0 bases, with 12 bases between. The CDR3 is made up of 16 amino acids. CDR3 DNA sequence: TGTGCCAGCAGCTCCGGGGCAGGGACAACTAATGAAAAACTGTTTTTT. Translated: CASSSGAGTTNEKLFF.

The rearrangement uses TRBV6-1 and TRBJ2-7; TRBD1 matches at 7 bases. The CDR3 covers 17 residues. Germline values: CDR1 MNHNS, CDR2 SASEGT. Unmatched junction bases numbered 11, after V lost 0 bases and J lost 3 bases. CDR3: CASSEAVIRDSHYEQYF. In nucleotides, the CDR3 is TGTGCCAGCAGTGAAGCGGTAATAAGGGACAGCCACTACGAGCAGTACTTC.

The chain has TRBV6-4 and TRBJ1-2, with 7 bases lining up with TRBD1. The CDR3 has 13 residues. V was clipped by 6 bases and J by 8 bases; unmatched bases: 9. Germline CDR1 MRHNA, CDR2 SNTAGT. The CDR3 DNA is TGTGCCAGCAGAGAACCGGGACAGCCCGGCTACACCTTC. Translated, it gives CASREPGQPGYTF.

The V call is TRBV4-3, the J call TRBJ1-2; D remains unclear. Trimming took off 0 bases at V and 4 bases at J, with 15 bases between the two ends. Germline V CDR1 and CDR2: LGHNA, YSLEER. There are 16 residues in the CDR3. CDR3 DNA: TGCGCCAGCAGCCAAGATCGGAGTCGTTTCCTCTATGGCTACACCTTC. Translation: CASSQDRSRFLYGYTF.

This chain links TRBV30 with TRBJ1-1; maybe TRBD1 (5 bases). V lost 4 bases, J lost 3 bases, and 15 bases lay in between. Germline V gene sequence: CDR1 GTSNPN, CDR2 SVGIG (reference sequence). This CDR3 is built from 14 residues. CDR3 DNA: TGTGCCTGGACCTCGGACAATTGGTACACTGAAGCTTTCTTT. It encodes CAWTSDNWYTEAFF. Variable domain in full (rest from reference TRBV30 and TRBJ1-1): SQTIHQWPATLVQPVGSPLSLECTVEGTSNPNLYWYRQAAGRGLQLLFYSVGIGQISSEVPQNLSASRPQDRQFILSSKKLLLSDSGFYLCAWTSDNWYTEAFFGQGTRLTVV.

The rearrangement joins TRBV28 to TRBJ1-5; possibly TRBD1 for D (5 bases). The CDR3 loop spans 16 amino acids. Per germline, CDR1 MDHEN and CDR2 SYDVKM. V was trimmed by 5 bases and J by 8 bases, leaving 22 bases between them. The CDR3 DNA follows: TGTGCCAGCAGTACCTCCCAGGGTCCCCCAATCGAGCCCCAGCATTTT. Amino acids: CASSTSQGPPIEPQHF.

The chain recombines TRBV6-5 with TRBJ2-7; 8 nucleotides line up with TRBD1. The J segment lost 5 bases and the V segment lost 6 bases, leaving 12 bases of the junction unmatched. In germline, CDR1 is MNHEY, CDR2 SVGAGI. The CDR3 has 15 amino acids. The CDR3 sequence is CASRDSSGGSDEQYF. In DNA, the CDR3 is TGTGCCAGCAGAGATAGTTCAGGGGGCAGCGACGAGCAGTACTTC.

V gene TRBV4-3 combines with J gene TRBJ2-1; D could derive from TRBD1 or TRBD2 (5 bases each). CDR3 length equals 13 residues. V was cut by 4 bases and J by 8 bases, with 12 bases left in between. CDR1 LGHNA and CDR2 YSLEER come from the germline V gene. The CDR3 DNA sequence: TGCGCCAGCAGCCTGAAACGGGGCTATGAGCAGTTCTTC. Its translation: CASSLKRGYEQFF.

This chain links TRBV6-5 with TRBJ2-1; a possible D gene is TRBD2 (5 bases). CDR3 length: 14 amino acids. CDR1 MNHEY and CDR2 SVGAGI come from the germline V gene. V gave up 4 bases and J gave up 9 bases, with 16 bases separating them. The CDR3 region is CASSSSTRYSEQFF. The CDR3 coding sequence is TGTGCCAGCAGTTCTAGCACTCGCTATAGTGAGCAGTTCTTC.

This clone was found once. The chain has TRBV11-2 and TRBJ2-2; 9 bases are shared with TRBD1. Losses at the gene ends were 6 bases for V and 6 bases for J; bases not matched to a gene: 5. This CDR3 is built from 14 residues. Germline CDR1 is SGHAT and CDR2 is FQNNGV. CDR3 nucleotide sequence: TGTGCCAGCAGGGGAAACAGGGGGCCCGGGGAGCTGTTTTTT. Protein: CASRGNRGPGELFF.

This rearrangement joins TRBV19 to TRBJ1-2; the D gene is possibly TRBD1 (5 bases). CDR3 size: 12 residues. Germline CDR1 and CDR2: LNHDA and SQIVND (reference sequence). V gave up 5 bases and J gave up 3 bases, with 7 bases separating them. The CDR3 sequence is CASSFRDYGYTF. The CDR3 DNA reads as TGTGCCAGTAGTTTCAGGGACTATGGCTACACCTTC.

The chain carries TRBV21-1 and TRBJ2-1; the table's D gene call, TRBD2, was not cross checked with the DNA. TRBV21-1 is listed as a pseudogene. The CDR3 is made up of 16 amino acids. DNA of the CDR3: TGTGCCAGCAGCAAATTAAGCGGGGGGGCGATCAATGAGCAGTTCTTC. Its protein is CASSKLSGGAINEQFF.

CDR3 DNA: TGTGCCTGGAGCAGGGGGCCCCAGAACTATAACTCTGGAAACACCATATATTTT. Amino acids: CAWSRGPQNYNSGNTIYF. The chain has TRBV30 and TRBJ1-3; TRBD1 aligns across 8 bases. Per germline, CDR1 GTSNPN and CDR2 SVGIG (reference sequence). The CDR3 extends over 18 amino acids. Trimming took 3 bases from V and 0 from J; bases not matched to a gene: 13.

The rearrangement joins TRBV11-1 to TRBJ2-7, with a weak D call TRBD2 (6 bases). V lost 1 base, J lost 0 bases, and 10 bases lay in between. The CDR3 sequence is 15 residues long. Germline V gives CDR1 SGHAT, CDR2 FQDESV (reference sequence). The CDR3 reads CASSLGGVLSYEQYF. In nucleotides, the CDR3 is TGTGCCAGCAGCTTAGGGGGGGTTCTCTCCTACGAGCAGTACTTC.

The gene calls are TRBV5-1 and TRBJ2-7; the match to TRBD1 covers 8 bases. This CDR3 is 14 amino acids long. From germline, CDR1 is SGHRS and CDR2 YFSETQ. Germline trimming cut 0 bases from V and 11 bases from J; bases unmatched to any gene: 10. CDR3 coding DNA: TGCGCCAGCAGCTTGGCCCTTGGACAGGGAGAGGAGTACTTC. As protein: CASSLALGQGEEYF.

The chain employs TRBV7-2 and TRBJ1-2, with D unclear. CDR3 length: 11 residues. From germline, CDR1 is SGHTA and CDR2 FQGNSA. V dropped 8 bases and J dropped 0 bases, with 4 bases sitting between them. The CDR3 loop reads CASGSNYGYTF. The DNA of the CDR3 is TGTGCCAGCGGGTCTAACTATGGCTACACCTTC.

This sequence joins TRBV7-6 and TRBJ2-1, with D perhaps matching TRBD1 or TRBD2 (5 bases each). Trimming removed 5 bases at V and 1 base at J, with 15 bases between. Germline V lookup: CDR1 SGHVS, CDR2 FNYEAQ. The CDR3 runs 16 residues. CDR3 nucleotide sequence: TGTGCCAGCAGCCCCTGGGACGACGGATCCTACAATGAGCAGTTCTTC. Translation: CASSPWDDGSYNEQFF.

This chain connects TRBV5-1 to TRBJ2-1; D might be TRBD2 (6 bases). The V and J ends lost 0 bases and 2 bases respectively, with 21 bases between them. Germline assignment: CDR1 SGHRS and CDR2 YFSETQ. The CDR3 runs 19 residues. The chain's CDR3 is CASSLVAGGRSPTYNEQFF. The CDR3, as DNA: TGCGCCAGCAGCTTGGTAGCAGGAGGGAGGTCCCCAACCTACAATGAGCAGTTCTTC.

This clone has only a few counts. V is TRBV30 and J is TRBJ1-1; no clear D. Deletions cut 4 bases from V and 1 base from J, with 10 bases between. CDR3 length equals 13 residues. Germline V gives CDR1 GTSNPN, CDR2 SVGIG (reference sequence). In DNA form, the CDR3 reads TGTGCCTGGAACAGTCGGACGAACACTGAAGCTTTCTTT. It encodes CAWNSRTNTEAFF.

In this sample, this clone turned up a few times. The chain links TRBV7-6 to TRBJ2-1; 11 bases fit TRBD2. This CDR3 is 16 amino acids long. J gave up 8 bases and V 0 bases, and 6 bases lay outside the gene matches. Germline V lookup: CDR1 SGHVS, CDR2 FNYEAQ. The CDR3: CASSLASLAGGYEQFF. The CDR3 coding sequence is TGTGCCAGCAGCTTAGCATCCCTAGCGGGGGGCTATGAGCAGTTCTTC.

The V call is TRBV7-9, the J call TRBJ2-1; D is possibly TRBD2 (7 bases). Germline V gene data show CDR1 as SEHNR and CDR2 as FQNEAQ (reference sequence). V was trimmed by 10 bases and J by 0 bases, leaving 19 bases between them. CDR3 length: 16 residues. CDR3 nucleotides: TGTGCCAAAAAGGGGGGGCCCGACAGCTCCTACAATGAGCAGTTCTTC. Translating gives CAKKGGPDSSYNEQFF.

The V and J genes are TRBV11-1 and TRBJ1-1, with a weak D call TRBD1 (5 bases). Germline CDR1 is SGHAT and CDR2 is FQDESV (reference sequence). Between the trimmed V and J ends, which lost 6 bases and 8 bases, there was a span of 19 bases. The CDR3 runs to 14 residues. CDR3 sequence (DNA): TGTGCCAGCAGTTCAGCCGGGACGTTAAAGGAAGCTTTCTTT. Translation: CASSSAGTLKEAFF.

This chain connects TRBV6-5 to TRBJ2-1; TRBD1 matches 8 bases. J was trimmed by 10 bases and V by 4 bases; bases with no gene match: 3. CDR3 length: 12 amino acids. The germline CDR1 and CDR2 sequences are MNHEY and SVGAGI. The CDR3, as DNA: TGTGCCAGCAGTTCCGACAGGGGCGAGCAGTTCTTC. Amino acids: CASSSDRGEQFF.

This clone was observed a single time. The rearrangement joins TRBV29-1 to TRBJ2-1; TRBD2 is a possible D gene (5 bases). Trimming took off 4 bases at V and 8 bases at J, with 18 bases between the two ends. This CDR3 has 14 residues. Germline CDR1 SQVTM, CDR2 ANQGSEA. The CDR3: CSVVRLADRDEQFF. Here the CDR3 DNA reads TGCAGCGTTGTAAGGCTAGCAGATCGGGATGAGCAGTTCTTC.

The chain is built from TRBV9 and TRBJ2-1; 15 bases match TRBD2. CDR1 and CDR2 from the germline V gene are SGDLS and YYNGEE. V shed 4 bases and J 5 bases; nucleotides not matched to a gene: 4. The CDR3 has 16 residues. CDR3 nucleotides: TGTGCCAGCAGCTTCCGGACTAGCGGGGGGGACAATGAGCAGTTCTTC. It is translated as CASSFRTSGGDNEQFF.

DNA for the CDR3: TGTGCCAGCAGCCGACGGTCAGGGGCGCCAGCCAAAAACATTCAGTACTTC. It specifies CASSRRSGAPAKNIQYF. The genes are TRBV7-9 and TRBJ2-4; tentative D call: TRBD1 (6 bases). The CDR3 totals 17 residues. The ends were cut back, 5 bases at V and 0 bases at J, with 17 bases in the middle. Germline V gene sequence: CDR1 SEHNR, CDR2 FQNEAQ (reference sequence).

The chain has TRBV7-9 and TRBJ1-6, with D tentatively TRBD1 (5 bases). Germline-derived CDR1 and CDR2 are SEHNR and FQNEAQ (reference sequence). The CDR3 contains 13 residues. Trimming took 1 base from V and 15 from J, leaving 13 bases between them. CDR3 nucleotide sequence: TGTGCCAGCAGCTTAGATACGGGGCAGGTCCTCCACTTT. It codes for CASSLDTGQVLHF.